The entry below gives a single T cell receptor (beta chain) sequence along with its context. Donors ranged from about 6 to 90 years old and were healthy Caucasians in Russia. These data originate in a study of blood T cells in healthy people across ages. Then a second PCR, running roughly 7 to 11 cycles, was carried out with a sample-barcoded 5' primer and a J-beta primer mix. TCRdb independently ran MiXCR on the 5' RACE reads; one entry per CDR3 protein. The table shows 800,000 to 900,000 distinct CDR3 sequences, with 55% to 65% occurring only once. Sample: blood. The sequence was collected from a young man in good health.

The CDR3 coding sequence is TGTGCCAGCAGCTTAGTCGGTAGCGGGGTGTCCTACAATGAGCAGTTCTTC. It is translated as CASSLVGSGVSYNEQFF. The chain carries TRBV7-2 and TRBJ2-1; 8 nucleotides match TRBD2. Germline lookup yields CDR1 SGHTA and CDR2 FQGNSA. V trimming: 1 base; J trimming: 1 base; junction bases outside the gene matches: 6. This CDR3 contains 17 residues.